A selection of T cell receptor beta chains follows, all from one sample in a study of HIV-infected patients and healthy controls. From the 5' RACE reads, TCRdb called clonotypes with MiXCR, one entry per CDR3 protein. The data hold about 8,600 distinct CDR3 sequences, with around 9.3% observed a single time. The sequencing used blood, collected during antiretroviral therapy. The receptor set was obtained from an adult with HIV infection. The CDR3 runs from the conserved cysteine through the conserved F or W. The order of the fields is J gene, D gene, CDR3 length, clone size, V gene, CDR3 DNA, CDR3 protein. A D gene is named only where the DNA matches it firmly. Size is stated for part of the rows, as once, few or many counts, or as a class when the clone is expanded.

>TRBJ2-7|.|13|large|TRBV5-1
TGCGCCAGCGCCCTTGGAGGAGATGCGGAGCAGTACTTC
CASALGGDAEQYF
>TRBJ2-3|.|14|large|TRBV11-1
TGTGCCAGCAGCTTGGAGGTTACGGCAGATACGCAGTATTTT
CASSLEVTADTQYF
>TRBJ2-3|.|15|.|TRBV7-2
TGTGCCAGCAGCTTAGTTCCTAGCCTGGCAGATACGCAGTATTTT
CASSLVPSLADTQYF
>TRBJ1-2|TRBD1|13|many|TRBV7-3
TGTGCCAGCAGCTCTGGACAGGGCTATGGCTACACCTTC
CASSSGQGYGYTF
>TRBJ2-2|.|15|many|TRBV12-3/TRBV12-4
TGTGCCAGCAGTCGGATCCCTTCTAACACCGGGGAGCTGTTTTTT
CASSRIPSNTGELFF
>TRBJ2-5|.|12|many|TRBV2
TGTGCCAGCAGGGGGGGAACGAAGACCCAGTACTTC
CASRGGTKTQYF
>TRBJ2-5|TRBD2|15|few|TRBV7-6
TGTGCCATTCTCGGGGTGAGCGGGGAAAAAGAGACCCAGTACTTC
CAILGVSGEKETQYF
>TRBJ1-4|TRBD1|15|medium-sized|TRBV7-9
TGTGCCAGCAGCCTCCGGACAGGGGATAATGAAAAACTGTTTTTT
CASSLRTGDNEKLFF
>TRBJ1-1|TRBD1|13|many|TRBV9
TGTGCCAGCAGCGAAACAGGGGGCACTGAAGCTTTCTTT
CASSETGGTEAFF
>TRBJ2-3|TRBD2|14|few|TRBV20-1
TGCAGTGCTCCTTCGGCGGGGGTCTCAGATACGCAGTATTTT
CSAPSAGVSDTQYF
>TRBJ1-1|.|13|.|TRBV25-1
TGTGCCAGCAGTGAGGATACTGCGTTTGGAGCTTTCTTT
CASSEDTAFGAFF
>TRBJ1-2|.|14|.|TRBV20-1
TGCAGTGCTAGGCCCGGGGTAGGGAACTATGGCTACACCTTC
CSARPGVGNYGYTF
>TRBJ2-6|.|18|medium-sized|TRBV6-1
TGTGCCAGCAGTGGTCCTGGGAGCCCCCTCCGAAGGGCCAACGTCCTGACTTTC
CASSGPGSPLRRANVLTF
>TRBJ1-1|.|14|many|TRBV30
TGTGCCTGGAGTGTGGGGCACCCGAACACTGAAGCTTTCTTT
CAWSVGHPNTEAFF
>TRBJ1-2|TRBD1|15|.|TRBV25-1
TGTGCCAGCAGTGAAGTAGCGTCGACAGGGGCCGGCTACACCTTC
CASSEVASTGAGYTF
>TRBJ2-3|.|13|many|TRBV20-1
TGCAGTGCCCCTCAAGGGATCACAGATACGCAGTATTTT
CSAPQGITDTQYF
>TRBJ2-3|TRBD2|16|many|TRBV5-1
TGCGCCAGCAGCTACCCTAGCGGGGCGCACACAGATACGCAGTATTTT
CASSYPSGAHTDTQYF
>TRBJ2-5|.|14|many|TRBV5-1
TGCGCCAGCAGCGGGGTTACGGGAGAAGAGACCCAGTACTTC
CASSGVTGEETQYF
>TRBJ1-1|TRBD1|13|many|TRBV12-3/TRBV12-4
TGTGCCAGCAGTTTTTGGGGACAGGGGGAAGCTTTCTTT
CASSFWGQGEAFF
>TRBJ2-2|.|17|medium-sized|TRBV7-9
TGTGCCAGCAGCTTTCCCCCGAGGACTACGAACACCGGGGAGCTGTTTTTT
CASSFPPRTTNTGELFF
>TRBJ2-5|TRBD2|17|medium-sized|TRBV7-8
TGTGCCAGCAGCTCCCCGACTAGCGGGAGGGCCAAGGAGACCCAGTACTTC
CASSSPTSGRAKETQYF
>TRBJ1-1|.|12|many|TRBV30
TGTGCCTGGAGTGTAAGGGGCACTGAAGCTTTCTTT
CAWSVRGTEAFF
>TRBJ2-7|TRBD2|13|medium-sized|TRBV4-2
TGTGCCAGCGGGACTAGCGGGGATAACGAGCAGTACTTC
CASGTSGDNEQYF
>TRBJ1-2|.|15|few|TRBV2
TGTGCCAGCGCGGGGATGGAGAACGCTAACTATGGCTACACCTTC
CASAGMENANYGYTF
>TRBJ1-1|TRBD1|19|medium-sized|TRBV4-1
TGCGCCAGCAGCCAAGATCGATGGGTAGGGGGCGTCTTGGACACTGAAGCTTTCTTT
CASSQDRWVGGVLDTEAFF
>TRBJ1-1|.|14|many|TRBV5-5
TGTGCCAGCGAACCAGGACACTTGAACACTGAAGCTTTCTTT
CASEPGHLNTEAFF
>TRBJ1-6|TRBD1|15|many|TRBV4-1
TGCGCCAGCAGCCAGCTGTGGGACAGGAATTCACCCCTCCACTTT
CASSQLWDRNSPLHF
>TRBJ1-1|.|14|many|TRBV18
TGTGCCAGCTCACCACCGGGGAGTCAACTTGAAGCTTTCTTT
CASSPPGSQLEAFF
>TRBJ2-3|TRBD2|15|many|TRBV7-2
TGTGCCAGCAGCTTGACTAGCGGGGGCACAGATACGCAGTATTTT
CASSLTSGGTDTQYF
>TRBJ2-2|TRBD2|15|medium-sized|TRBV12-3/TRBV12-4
TGTGCCAGCAGTTTAGACGGGGGGGCAAACGGGGAGCTGTTTTTT
CASSLDGGANGELFF
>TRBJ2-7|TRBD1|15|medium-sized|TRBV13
TGTGCCAGCAGCTTAGGCGGGACAGGTGCCTACGAGCAGTACTTC
CASSLGGTGAYEQYF
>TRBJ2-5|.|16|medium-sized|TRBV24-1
TGTGCCACCAGTGAAACCCTCTCCCCAGGGCAAGAGACCCAGTACTTC
CATSETLSPGQETQYF
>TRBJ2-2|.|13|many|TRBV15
TGTGCCACCAGCAGAGTCCCCACCGGGGAGCTGTTTTTT
CATSRVPTGELFF
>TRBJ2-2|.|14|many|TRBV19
TGTGCCAGTAGTATGGGCCAAAACACCGGGGAGCTGTTTTTT
CASSMGQNTGELFF
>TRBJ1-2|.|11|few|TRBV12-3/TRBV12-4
TGTGCCAGCAGTTTTTACGAGGGCTACACCTTC
CASSFYEGYTF
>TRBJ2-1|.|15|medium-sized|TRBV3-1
TGTGCCAGCAGCCAAGATGACGGGGGCGGCAATGAGCAGTTCTTC
CASSQDDGGGNEQFF
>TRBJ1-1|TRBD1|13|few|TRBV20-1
TGCAGTGCTAGAGAGGACAGGGCCACTGAAGCTTTCTTT
CSAREDRATEAFF
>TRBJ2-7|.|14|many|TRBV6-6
TGTGCCAGCAGTTACGGGACGGCCTCCTACGAGCAGTACTTC
CASSYGTASYEQYF
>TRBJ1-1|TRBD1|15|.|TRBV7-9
TGTGCCAGCAGCTCTGTTACAGGGGGAATCACTGAAGCTTTCTTT
CASSSVTGGITEAFF
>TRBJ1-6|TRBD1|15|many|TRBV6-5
TGTGCCAGCAGCTCCCAGAACAGGGGGTTGGAGCCCCTCCACTTT
CASSSQNRGLEPLHF
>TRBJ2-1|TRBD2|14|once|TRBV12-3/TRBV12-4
TGTGCCAGCAGTTTAGGTAGCGGGAGTGATGAGCAGTTCTTC
CASSLGSGSDEQFF
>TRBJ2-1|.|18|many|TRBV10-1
TGCGCCAGCAGTGAGTCGATATTGAGGGGACGAAGCATGAATGAGCAGTTCTTC
CASSESILRGRSMNEQFF
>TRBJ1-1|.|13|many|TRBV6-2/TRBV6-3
TGTGCCAGCACCGGAGACTTAAACACTGAAGCTTTCTTT
CASTGDLNTEAFF
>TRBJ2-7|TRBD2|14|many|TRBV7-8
TGTGCCAGCAGCTTAGTAGCGGGAGGTGGAGAGCAGTACTTC
CASSLVAGGGEQYF
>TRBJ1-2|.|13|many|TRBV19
TGTGCCAGTAGTATAGATCGGGGGTACGGCTACACCTTC
CASSIDRGYGYTF
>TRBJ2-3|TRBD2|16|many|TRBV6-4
TGTGCCAGCAGTGACTCAGCCGGGGGGGCCGCAGATACGCAGTATTTT
CASSDSAGGAADTQYF
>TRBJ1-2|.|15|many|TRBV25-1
TGTGCCAGCAGCGAATGGAAGGGATTCGACTATGGCTACACCTTC
CASSEWKGFDYGYTF
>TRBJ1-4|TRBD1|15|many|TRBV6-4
TGTGCCAGCAGTGACTCAGGACAGGGGAATGAAAAACTGTTTTTT
CASSDSGQGNEKLFF
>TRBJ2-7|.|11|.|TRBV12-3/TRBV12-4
TGTGCCAGCAGTTTAAATCACGAGCAGTACTTC
CASSLNHEQYF